A selection of T cell receptor beta chains follows, all from one sample in a study of blood T cell repertoires in COVID-19. The data were produced by immunoSEQ multiplex PCR, yet TCRdb's version contains in-frame clones alone and is incomplete. This sample yields about 250,000 clones, of which roughly 80% are seen a single time; about 9% belongs to the top ten. The specimen was peripheral blood. These receptors all come from an elderly man with acute or convalescent COVID-19. Both conserved end residues are part of each CDR3. A D gene is named only where the DNA matches it firmly. Only some rows state a clone size, as once, few, many or a class for expanded clones.

j_call,v_call,d_call,clone_size,cdr3_aa,cdr3_nt
TRBJ2-1,TRBV4-1,TRBD2,-,CASSHDRTSGSNEQFF,TGCGCCAGCAGCCACGACCGGACTAGCGGGAGCAATGAGCAGTTCTTC
TRBJ2-7,TRBV11-2,TRBD2,-,CASSPGTRSGEQYF,TGTGCCAGCAGCCCAGGGACTAGGTCTGGCGAGCAGTACTTC
TRBJ2-3,TRBV18,-,-,CASSPYGSGVTDTQYF,TGTGCCAGCTCACCATACGGGTCGGGAGTAACTGATACGCAGTATTTT
TRBJ1-5,TRBV18,-,-,CASSPGLNGDLSPQHF,TGTGCCAGCTCACCAGGGCTAAACGGGGACTTGTCGCCCCAGCATTTT
TRBJ1-1,TRBV7-2,-,few,CASRPGPGDTEAFF,TGTGCCAGCAGACCCGGTCCAGGGGACACTGAAGCTTTCTTT
TRBJ2-2,TRBV4-1,-,-,CASSQGAGARTGELFF,TGCGCCAGCAGCCAAGGTGCAGGGGCTAGGACCGGGGAGCTGTTTTTT
TRBJ1-1,TRBV19,TRBD1,-,CASSLTGSGVNTEAFF,TGTGCCAGTAGCCTGACAGGGAGTGGGGTGAACACTGAAGCTTTCTTT
TRBJ2-1,TRBV5-1,TRBD1,-,CASSLGTGGKNEQFF,TGCGCCAGCAGCTTAGGGACAGGGGGAAAGAATGAGCAGTTCTTC
TRBJ2-7,TRBV29-1,TRBD2,-,CSVVGGVTLWGYEQYF,TGCAGCGTTGTTGGGGGGGTTACCCTTTGGGGCTACGAGCAGTACTTC
TRBJ1-2,TRBV11-1,-,-,CASSPSSGTNYGYTF,TGTGCCAGCAGCCCATCTTCCGGGACTAACTATGGCTACACCTTC
TRBJ1-5,TRBV19,-,-,CASNEENQPQHF,TGTGCCAGTAACGAAGAGAATCAGCCCCAGCATTTT
TRBJ2-1,TRBV2,-,-,CASSEFRTVNEQFF,TGTGCCAGCAGTGAATTCCGGACAGTCAATGAGCAGTTCTTC
TRBJ2-3,TRBV20-1,TRBD2,-,CSASFPAGKRETDTQYF,TGCAGTGCTAGTTTTCCAGCTGGGAAGCGGGAGACAGATACGCAGTATTTT
TRBJ2-7,TRBV2,TRBD2,-,CASRATSGSGTFYEQYF,TGTGCCAGCAGGGCGACTAGCGGGAGCGGCACGTTCTACGAGCAGTACTTC
TRBJ2-7,TRBV10-3,-,-,CATGNRSTYEQYF,TGTGCCACCGGAAACAGGAGTACCTACGAGCAGTACTTC
TRBJ2-1,TRBV19,-,once,CASSMSGWGEQFF,TGTGCCAGTAGTATGTCAGGGTGGGGTGAGCAGTTCTTC
TRBJ2-1,TRBV27,-,-,CASSHPYNEQFF,TGTGCCAGCAGTCACCCCTATAATGAGCAGTTCTTC